This is a list of T cell receptor beta chains from one sample in a study of blood T cell repertoires in COVID-19. The data were produced by immunoSEQ multiplex PCR, yet TCRdb's version contains in-frame clones alone and is incomplete. The table lists 150,000 to 200,000 clones, around 85% of them singletons. The source material was peripheral blood. Receptor source: a man aged 60 to 69 with active or convalescent COVID-19. Both conserved end residues are part of each CDR3. Each record gives: D gene, J gene, clone size, V gene, CDR3 DNA, CDR3 protein. A D gene is named only where the DNA matches it firmly. Only part of the rows carry a size: once, few, many, or a class if the clone is expanded.

>.|TRBJ2-7|.|TRBV6-2/TRBV6-3
TGTGCCAGCAGTTACCAAGAGGCCTACGAGCAGTACTTC
CASSYQEAYEQYF
>TRBD2|TRBJ2-7|.|TRBV2
TGTGCCAGCGCCAGGGGACAGCGGGAGGACGAGCAGTACTTC
CASARGQREDEQYF
>TRBD2|TRBJ2-5|.|TRBV24-1
TGTGCCACCAGTGATTTAACGTCGCGGGGGGGACTCCAAGAGACCCAGTACTTC
CATSDLTSRGGLQETQYF
>TRBD1|TRBJ1-4|few|TRBV6-5
TGTGCCAGCAGTCCACGGACAGGGGAAGAAAAACTGTTTTTT
CASSPRTGEEKLFF
>TRBD1|TRBJ2-5|.|TRBV6-5
TGTGCCAGCACTTCTCGGGCAGGGGGCTCAGAGACCCAGTACTTC
CASTSRAGGSETQYF
>TRBD1|TRBJ1-1|.|TRBV2
TGTGCCAGCAGGGGCGACCAGGGGGCACGGGCTGAAGCTTTCTTT
CASRGDQGARAEAFF
>.|TRBJ2-7|.|TRBV7-2
TGTGCCAGCAGCTCAGGGGTAGGCGAGCAGTACTTC
CASSSGVGEQYF
>TRBD2|TRBJ2-3|few|TRBV28
TGTGCCAGCAGTAGCGGGAGGGCGGCAGATACGCAGTATTTT
CASSSGRAADTQYF
>TRBD1|TRBJ1-1|.|TRBV10-2
TGCGCCAGCAGTGAACAGACAGGGCTCACTGAAGCTTTCTTT
CASSEQTGLTEAFF
>.|TRBJ2-7|.|TRBV11-3
TGTGCCAGCAGCTTAGGCAGCGGGCAGTACGAGCAGTACTTC
CASSLGSGQYEQYF
>TRBD2|TRBJ2-3|.|TRBV28
TGTGCCAGCAGTATAGCGGGAGAGGCAGATACGCAGTATTTT
CASSIAGEADTQYF
>TRBD1|TRBJ1-1|few|TRBV29-1
TGCAGCGCTGGACAGGGGGGGTTGAACACTGAAGCTTTCTTT
CSAGQGGLNTEAFF
>TRBD1|TRBJ1-4|.|TRBV6-5
TGTGCCAGCAGTTATGGCTCAGGGGGAGACCTAAGGAAACTGTTTTTT
CASSYGSGGDLRKLFF
>.|TRBJ1-3|.|TRBV10-3
TGTGCCATCAGTGAGTCAAATAGAAACACCATATATTTT
CAISESNRNTIYF
>.|TRBJ1-2|.|TRBV7-8
TGTGCCAGCAGCACCCCGGGACTTTATGGCTACACCTTC
CASSTPGLYGYTF
>TRBD1|TRBJ2-7|.|TRBV5-1
TGCGCCAGCAGCTGGGTCCCGGGACAGGGGAGCGAGGCCTACGAGCAGTACTTC
CASSWVPGQGSEAYEQYF
>TRBD2|TRBJ2-2|.|TRBV29-1
TGCAGCGGGATAACCCCGGGACTAGCGGGGGGGCGGGAGCTGTTTTTT
CSGITPGLAGGRELFF
>TRBD1|TRBJ1-2|.|TRBV24-1
TGTGCCACCAGTGATTTGCCAGGGGGCATTTCGGGATACACCTTC
CATSDLPGGISGYTF
>.|TRBJ2-7|.|TRBV11-3
TGTGCCAGCAGCCGGGACGGGAGTGAGAACTACGAGCAGTACTTC
CASSRDGSENYEQYF
>TRBD2|TRBJ2-7|.|TRBV24-1
TGTGCCACCAGTGGAGCGGGGACCTACGAGCAGTACTTC
CATSGAGTYEQYF
>TRBD1|TRBJ1-6|once|TRBV4-2
TGTGCCAGCAGCCGTTGGGACCCCCGGGACAGGGGAGATGCACCCCTCCACTTT
CASSRWDPRDRGDAPLHF
>.|TRBJ2-5|.|TRBV18
TGTGCCAGCTCCAATCAAGAGACCCAGTACTTC
CASSNQETQYF
>.|TRBJ1-2|.|TRBV27
TGTGCCAGCAGCCCCACAGGGCCCTATGGCTACACCTTC
CASSPTGPYGYTF
>.|TRBJ1-1|.|TRBV19
TGTGCCAGTAGTATCCCCTCAGGGTATTACACTGAAGCTTTCTTT
CASSIPSGYYTEAFF